This TCR beta chain was obtained from a study of T cells in Graves' hyperthyroidism and ophthalmopathy. Points from the study as a whole: Ophthalmopathy onset followed model prediction by a median about six months. Most clonotypes that expanded in the thyroid above 0.001 also showed up in blood.

The V gene end was trimmed by 9 bases and the J gene end by 3 bases; junction bases not matched to a gene: 7. Looked up from germline, CDR1 is LGHNT and CDR2 is FRNRAP. The CDR3 consists of 14 residues. From RNA transcripts, TCR beta CDR3 regions were amplified. RT-PCR in the first round (using the HTBI primer set) targeted the TCR CDR3. Each CDR3 protein is one row after TCRdb ran MiXCR on the multiplex PCR reads. The table includes some 770,000 distinct CDR3 sequences, less than 20% detected once. Over 18 months, lack of ophthalmopathy progression marked Graves' hyperthyroidism as stable. Among the patients, aged 18 to 65, hyperthyroidism was newly diagnosed and had lasted under 2 months. In this sample, this clonotype turned up many times. Its antigen is not known.

The chain uses TRBV12-5 and TRBJ1-2; 10 nucleotides match TRBD1. The sequencing sample was made of blood. The source is a man between 18 and 29 years old with Graves' hyperthyroidism. The CDR3 loop is CARHRDRGDYGYTF. CDR3 DNA: TGTGCTAGGCACCGGGACAGGGGAGACTATGGCTACACCTTC. Combining the CDR3 with reference TRBV12-5 and TRBJ1-2 gives the whole variable domain DARVTQTPRHKVTEMGQEVTMRCQPILGHNTVFWYRQTMMQGLELLAYFRNRAPLDDSGMPKDRFSAEMPDATLATLKIQPSEPRDSAVYFCARHRDRGDYGYTFGSGTRLTVV.